This entry lists 30 T cell receptor beta chains sequenced from one sample in a study of T cells in Graves' hyperthyroidism and ophthalmopathy. The CDR3 regions of TCR beta were amplified from RNA transcripts. In the first-round RT-PCR of the TCR CDR3, the HTBI primer set was used. Each CDR3 protein gets one entry after TCRdb re-called the multiplex PCR reads with MiXCR. The sample consists of around 690,000 distinct CDR3 sequences, roughly 17% of them appearing once. Specimen: blood. The receptors here all came from a man in his fifties with Graves' hyperthyroidism.

At least ten counts were recorded for this clonotype. J is TRBJ1-2 and V is TRBV28; 8 nucleotides match TRBD1. The V and J ends lost 7 bases and 2 bases, in that order; junction bases with no gene match: 6. The CDR3 extends over 14 amino acids. Germline V gene lookup returns CDR1 MDHEN and CDR2 SYDVKM. In nucleotides, the CDR3 is TGTGCCAGCAAGGCAGGGGGCGCAAACTATGGCTACACCTTC. This encodes CASKAGGANYGYTF.

The chain carries TRBV12-3 or TRBV12-4 and TRBJ2-1, with D hard to call. V shed 3 bases and J shed 0 bases, with 15 bases lying between them. The CDR3 has 17 residues. The CDR3 reads CASSLMPTPSSYNEQFF. DNA of the CDR3: TGTGCCAGCAGTTTGATGCCGACTCCCAGCTCCTACAATGAGCAGTTCTTC.

This sequence joins TRBV10-3 and TRBJ2-3; 7 nucleotides align to TRBD1. With V trimmed by 6 bases and J by 0 bases, 12 bases remained unmatched. Germline V gives CDR1 ENHRY, CDR2 SYGVKD. The CDR3 is 17 amino acids. CDR3 in amino acids: CAISVQGRLTSTDTQYF. The CDR3 DNA reads TGTGCCATCAGCGTACAGGGGCGCTTAACTAGCACAGATACGCAGTATTTT.

The rearrangement links TRBV11-2 to TRBJ1-1; unclear D gene. The germline V gene encodes CDR1 SGHAT and CDR2 FQNNGV. The ends were cut back, 2 bases at V and 1 base at J, with 8 bases in the middle. The CDR3 extends over 14 amino acids. CDR3 protein: CASSLNIGNTEAFF. DNA for the CDR3: TGTGCCAGCAGCTTAAACATAGGGAACACTGAAGCTTTCTTT.

This clonotype was detected a few times. The chain joins TRBV28 to TRBJ2-1, with TRBD2 as a possible D gene (6 bases). Trimming stripped 2 bases from V and 7 bases from J, with 12 bases between. The V gene's germline CDR1 is MDHEN and CDR2 SYDVKM. The CDR3 is made up of 14 amino acids. In DNA form, the CDR3 reads TGTGCCAGCAGTTTAGCGGGGTCTCGGAATGAGCAGTTCTTC. Translating it yields CASSLAGSRNEQFF.

There are a few counts of this clonotype. This sequence joins TRBV5-5 and TRBJ2-7; D gene unclear. Germline CDR1 is SGHKS and CDR2 is YYEKEE (reference sequence). V lost 0 bases, J lost 6 bases, and 7 bases lay in between. This CDR3 has 12 residues. This CDR3 is CASSLEWSEQYF. The CDR3 DNA reads as TGTGCCAGCAGCTTGGAGTGGTCCGAGCAGTACTTC.

The genes are TRBV28 and TRBJ1-1; no definite D call. Germline V gene sequence: CDR1 MDHEN, CDR2 SYDVKM. V lost 3 bases, J lost 5 bases, and 13 bases lay in between. The CDR3 sequence is 14 residues long. CDR3 protein: CASSFLLGGTEAFF. In DNA, the CDR3 is TGTGCCAGCAGTTTTCTTCTGGGAGGGACTGAAGCTTTCTTT. The entire variable domain, with the rest obtained from reference TRBV28 and TRBJ1-1, is as follows: DVKVTQSSRYLVKRTGEKVFLECVQDMDHENMFWYRQDPGLGLRLIYFSYDVKMKEKGDIPEGYSVSREKKERFSLILESASTNQTSMYLCASSFLLGGTEAFFGQGTRLTVV.

The chain combines TRBV19 with TRBJ1-1; TRBD1 might be the D (6 bases). Germline V CDR1 and CDR2: LNHDA, SQIVND (reference sequence). The CDR3 extends over 14 amino acids. Trimming cost V 2 bases and J 3 bases, with 10 bases left between them. The CDR3 sequence: CASSIPYRDTEAFF. CDR3 DNA sequence: TGTGCCAGTAGTATACCCTACAGGGACACTGAAGCTTTCTTT.

The CDR3 coding sequence is TGTGCCAGCAGTCAACTCCAGGAATGGGAAAAACTGTTTTTT. It translates to CASSQLQEWEKLFF. The chain has TRBV27 and TRBJ1-4; D not certain. Trimming pared 5 bases from V and 8 bases from J, leaving 15 bases between. Germline CDR1 MNHEY, CDR2 SMNVEV (reference sequence). The CDR3 covers 14 residues.

This clonotype showed up just a few times. The rearrangement uses TRBV6-1 and TRBJ1-5; possibly TRBD1 for D (5 bases). V lost 7 bases and J 2 bases, leaving 12 bases between the germline ends. The CDR3 is 14 amino acids. Germline V gene data show CDR1 as MNHNS and CDR2 as SASEGT. The CDR3 loop is CASNTGTGNQPQHF. For the CDR3, the DNA is TGTGCCAGCAATACCGGGACCGGCAATCAGCCCCAGCATTTT.

The chain recombines TRBV29-1 with TRBJ1-2; TRBD1 matches 8 bases. The CDR3 has 11 amino acids. Germline trimming cut 4 bases from V and 7 bases from J; bases unmatched to any gene: 2. Germline V gene lookup returns CDR1 SQVTM and CDR2 ANQGSEA. In nucleotides, the CDR3 is TGCAGCGTTGCAGGGGGCGGTGGCTACACCTTC. Protein: CSVAGGGGYTF.

This clonotype occurred a few times. The rearrangement uses TRBV14 and TRBJ2-1, with D perhaps matching TRBD1 or TRBD2 (5 bases each). Between the trimmed V and J ends, which lost 3 bases and 4 bases, there was a span of 13 bases. The CDR3 totals 15 residues. Per the germline V gene, CDR1 is SGHDN and CDR2 is FVKESK. The CDR3 protein is CASSHSADMYNEQFF. The CDR3 bases are TGTGCCAGCAGCCATTCAGCGGACATGTACAATGAGCAGTTCTTC.

This rearrangement joins TRBV6-1 to TRBJ2-3, with D tentatively TRBD1 (6 bases). V shed 3 bases and J shed 0 bases, with 22 bases lying between them. The CDR3 length is 19 residues. From germline, CDR1 is MNHNS and CDR2 SASEGT. The CDR3 loop is CASSEIQGMLVPSTDTQYF. The DNA for the CDR3 is TGTGCCAGCAGTGAGATACAGGGAATGCTTGTTCCTAGCACAGATACGCAGTATTTT.

This clonotype showed up many times. The rearrangement links TRBV2 to TRBJ2-1; D is perhaps TRBD2 (5 bases). V was clipped by 1 base and J by 9 bases, with 10 bases between them. There are 13 residues in the CDR3. Germline CDR1 and CDR2: SNHLY and FYNNEI. This chain's CDR3 is CASSEGLGAEQFF. The CDR3 region has the DNA TGTGCCAGCAGTGAAGGTTTGGGAGCTGAGCAGTTCTTC. Complete variable domain (other parts from reference TRBV2 and TRBJ2-1): EPEVTQTPSHQVTQMGQEVILRCVPISNHLYFYWYRQILGQKVEFLVSFYNNEISEKSEIFDDQFSVERPDGSNFTLKIRSTKLEDSAMYFCASSEGLGAEQFFGPGTRLTVL.

The gene calls are TRBV30 and TRBJ2-2, with D hard to call. CDR1 is GTSNPN and CDR2 is SVGIG in the germline V gene (reference sequence). This CDR3 has 11 residues. Trimming removed 3 bases at V and 7 bases at J, with 6 bases between. CDR3 nucleotides: TGTGCCTGGAGATCAGGCGGGGAGCTGTTTTTT. Translation gives CAWRSGGELFF.

This clonotype has at least ten counts. The genes are TRBV6-1 and TRBJ2-7; maybe TRBD1 (6 bases). Germline CDR1 is MNHNS and CDR2 is SASEGT. Trimming stripped 2 bases from V and 0 bases from J, with 14 bases between. The CDR3 spans 16 residues. The CDR3 here is CASSELPGHGSYEQYF. The CDR3 region has the DNA TGTGCCAGCAGTGAATTACCGGGACACGGCTCCTACGAGCAGTACTTC.

The chain couples TRBV6-1 to TRBJ2-1, with no clear D. Germline CDR1 is MNHNS and CDR2 is SASEGT. V gave up 8 bases and J gave up 0 bases, with 11 bases separating them. The CDR3 totals 14 residues. The CDR3 DNA sequence: TGTGCCAGCGGAACCGAGAGCTCCTACAATGAGCAGTTCTTC. Its protein product is CASGTESSYNEQFF.

This clonotype was recorded many times. The chain has TRBV11-2 and TRBJ2-3; 12 bases map to TRBD2. Trimming cost V 5 bases and J 7 bases; bases outside gene matches: 4. From germline, CDR1 is SGHAT and CDR2 FQNNGV. The CDR3 extends over 14 amino acids. Written as DNA, the CDR3 is TGTGCCAGCAGCCGGACTAGCGGGGATTATACGCAGTATTTT. Protein: CASSRTSGDYTQYF.

This clonotype was observed at least ten times. The chain recombines TRBV2 with TRBJ2-1; 11 bases agree with TRBD2. CDR1 SNHLY and CDR2 FYNNEI come from the germline V gene. J gave up 7 bases and V 5 bases, and 7 bases lay outside the gene matches. The CDR3 spans 15 residues. The CDR3 protein is CASSSLAGGVNEQFF. In nucleotides, the CDR3 is TGTGCCAGCAGTTCCCTAGCGGGAGGCGTAAATGAGCAGTTCTTC.

This clonotype occurred a few times. This chain links TRBV7-3 with TRBJ2-3, with D possibly matching TRBD2 (5 bases). Trimming took 5 bases from V and 3 from J, leaving 18 bases between them. The CDR3 totals 16 residues. Germline lookup yields CDR1 SGHTA and CDR2 FQGTGA. CDR3 bases: TGTGCCAGCAGCCTCCTCGCGGGCGGTGATACAGATACGCAGTATTTT. As protein: CASSLLAGGDTDTQYF.

This clonotype has just a few counts. V usage is TRBV24-1 and J usage is TRBJ2-5; 9 bases are a match to TRBD1. The CDR3 runs to 16 residues. V dropped 4 bases and J dropped 4; count of bases not matched to a gene: 9. CDR1 and CDR2 from the germline V gene are KGHDR and SFDVKD. Here the CDR3 DNA reads TGTGCCACCAGTGACTTGGACAGGGGAAGAGGAGAGACCCAGTACTTC. Its translation is CATSDLDRGRGETQYF.

The chain links TRBV24-1 to TRBJ1-2; D remains unclear. The V and J ends lost 5 bases and 2 bases respectively, with 8 bases between them. The CDR3 is made up of 13 amino acids. CDR1 and CDR2 from the germline V gene are KGHDR and SFDVKD. This chain's CDR3 is CATSAGINYGYTF. CDR3 nucleotides: TGTGCCACCAGTGCCGGAATAAACTATGGCTACACCTTC.

This clonotype was counted between two and nine times. V gene TRBV6-5 combines with J gene TRBJ2-5; tentative D call: TRBD2 (6 bases). The CDR3 contains 15 residues. The ends were cut back, 2 bases at V and 2 bases at J, with 12 bases in the middle. Per the germline V gene, CDR1 is MNHEY and CDR2 is SVGAGI. The CDR3 sequence: CASSYERVEQETQYF. CDR3 nucleotide sequence: TGTGCCAGCAGTTACGAGCGGGTGGAACAAGAGACCCAGTACTTC.

This clonotype was seen repeatedly, ten times or more. The gene calls are TRBV28 and TRBJ2-2; 7 bases map to TRBD2. Germline-derived CDR1 and CDR2 are MDHEN and SYDVKM. Unmatched junction bases numbered 8, after V lost 10 bases and J lost 9 bases. The CDR3 runs to 12 residues. CDR3 DNA sequence: TGTGCCACACGGGGGGATAGCCGGGAGCTGTTTTTT. This gives the protein CATRGDSRELFF.

This clonotype has only a few counts. The genes are TRBV20-1 and TRBJ2-2; the match to TRBD1 covers 8 bases. This CDR3 has 15 residues. The V gene's germline CDR1 is DFQATT and CDR2 SNEGSKA (reference sequence). Trimming removed 3 bases from V and 4 bases from J; junction bases left unmatched: 7. CDR3 DNA: TGCAGTGCTAGCCTGCAGGGGGCACGCACCGGGGAGCTGTTTTTT. As protein: CSASLQGARTGELFF.

The chain combines TRBV6-1 with TRBJ2-7; 11 nucleotides match TRBD1. The CDR3 loop spans 15 amino acids. Germline assignment: CDR1 MNHNS and CDR2 SASEGT. Trimming cost V 3 bases and J 3 bases; bases outside gene matches: 4. DNA for the CDR3: TGTGCCAGCAGTGATAGGACAGGGGGCTTCTACGAGCAGTACTTC. Its translation: CASSDRTGGFYEQYF.

This clonotype was detected only a few times. V is TRBV25-1 and J is TRBJ1-5; 7 nucleotides align to TRBD1. Germline lookup yields CDR1 MGHDK and CDR2 SYGVNS. After removal of 3 bases from V and 6 bases from J, the junction contained 8 bases not matched to a gene. The CDR3 has 15 amino acids. In nucleotides, the CDR3 is TGTGCCAGCAGTGACACAGGGGCGGGTAGTCAGCCCCAGCATTTT. Protein product: CASSDTGAGSQPQHF.

This clonotype was detected a few times. The chain employs TRBV5-1 and TRBJ2-7, with 9 bases aligning to TRBD1. The germline V gene encodes CDR1 SGHRS and CDR2 YFSETQ. After removal of 2 bases from V and 2 bases from J, the junction contained 14 bases not matched to a gene. The CDR3 is 18 amino acids. CDR3 sequence: CASSLIGVTGGFPYEQYF. CDR3 DNA sequence: TGCGCCAGCAGCTTAATTGGAGTAACAGGGGGCTTCCCCTACGAGCAGTACTTC.

This chain connects TRBV19 to TRBJ2-7; 7 bases align to TRBD2. This CDR3 has 13 amino acids. The germline V gene encodes CDR1 LNHDA and CDR2 SQIVND (reference sequence). The V and J ends lost 2 bases and 5 bases, in that order; junction bases with no gene match: 3. The DNA of the CDR3 is TGTGCCAGTAGTATATGGCTAGCGGACGAGCAGTACTTC. It translates to CASSIWLADEQYF.

The chain is built from TRBV3-1 and TRBJ2-3; D is uncertain. This CDR3 region has 16 residues. V lost 1 base, J lost 3 bases, and 14 bases lay in between. In germline, CDR1 is LGHDT, CDR2 YNNKEL (reference sequence). This chain's CDR3 is CASSQVSGVGTDTQYF. In DNA form, the CDR3 reads TGTGCCAGCAGCCAAGTTTCTGGGGTCGGTACAGATACGCAGTATTTT.